The rows below give T cell receptor beta chains drawn from one sample of a study of graft-versus-host responses after intestinal transplantation. These receptors' antigens are unknown. Measured with immunoSEQ multiplex PCR; TCRdb has only the in-frame clones, and not every one. The sample shows tens of thousands of clones, about 87% of them seen only once. The sequencing used unstimulated CD4+ T cells sorted from spleen or lymph node cells, collected before transplant. The receptors come from a human donor who was the organ donor for an intestinal transplant. Both conserved end residues are part of each CDR3. D genes are given only for firm matches. A row's size may be missing; if present it is once, few, many or a size class.

clone_size	d_call	v_call	cdr3_length	j_call	cdr3_nt	cdr3_aa
NA	TRBD2	TRBV15	16	TRBJ2-5	TGTGCCACCAGCAGAGATCCGGCGGGAGGGCGTGAGACCCAGTACTTC	CATSRDPAGGRETQYF
NA	TRBD1	TRBV6-5	15	TRBJ1-2	TGTGCCAGCAGTGCCCTACAGGGGGCTTGGTATGGCTACACCTTC	CASSALQGAWYGYTF
NA	TRBD2	TRBV5-1	18	TRBJ2-2	TGCGCCAGCAGATCAACCCAGAGGACTAGCGTATTCACCGGGGAGCTGTTTTTT	CASRSTQRTSVFTGELFF
NA	TRBD2	TRBV9	15	TRBJ2-3	TGTGCCAGCAGCGTAGGGGGCGGGAGTTCAGATACGCAGTATTTT	CASSVGGGSSDTQYF
NA	TRBD1	TRBV7-2	15	TRBJ2-3	TGTGCCAGCAGCGCCCGACAGGGGGCAACAGATACGCAGTATTTT	CASSARQGATDTQYF
NA	TRBD2	TRBV7-9	19	TRBJ2-3	TGTGCCAGCAGCTTAGTTTATAGCGGGAGGGACCGTAGCACAGATACGCAGTATTTT	CASSLVYSGRDRSTDTQYF
NA	TRBD2	TRBV9	16	TRBJ2-1	TGTGCCAGCAGCGTAGTGTCTCGGGGGGAACACAATGAGCAGTTCTTC	CASSVVSRGEHNEQFF
few	NA	TRBV6-1	10	TRBJ2-7	TGTGCCAGCTCTTACTACGAGCAGTACTTC	CASSYYEQYF
NA	TRBD2	TRBV14	18	TRBJ2-1	TGTGCCAGCAGCCCTTCCTTTCTGGGCGGGAGGGCCAGAAATGAGCAGTTCTTC	CASSPSFLGGRARNEQFF
NA	NA	TRBV19	12	TRBJ1-1	TGTGCCAGTAGTGGCAGGAACACTGAAGCTTTCTTT	CASSGRNTEAFF
NA	TRBD2	TRBV9	15	TRBJ2-1	TGTGCCAGCAGCGCTCCAGCGGGAGGAGTCAATGAGCAGTTCTTC	CASSAPAGGVNEQFF
NA	NA	TRBV21-1	15	TRBJ2-3	TGTGCCAGCAGCAAAGGAGGACAGGGAACAGATACGCGGTATTTT	CASSKGGQGTDTRYF
NA	TRBD1	TRBV19	13	TRBJ2-1	TGTGCCAGTAGAGGGACAGGAATCAATGAGCAGTTCTTC	CASRGTGINEQFF
NA	NA	TRBV7-8	12	TRBJ1-6	TGTGCCAGCAGCGCCCCTGCGTCTGCCCTCCACTTT	CASSAPASALHF
NA	TRBD1	TRBV6-5	14	TRBJ2-6	TGTGCCAGCACGGACAGGTCTGGGGCCAACGTCCTGACTTTC	CASTDRSGANVLTF
NA	TRBD2	TRBV4-3	19	TRBJ2-2	TGCGCCAGCAGCCAAATGGTGGGACTAGCGGGAGCAGGCACCGGGGAGCTGTTTTTT	CASSQMVGLAGAGTGELFF
NA	NA	TRBV5-1	13	TRBJ2-7	TGCGCCAGCAGCTTGACAGTAGAATCCGAGCAGTACTTC	CASSLTVESEQYF
NA	TRBD2	TRBV27	15	TRBJ2-1	TGTGCCAGCAGTTTGGTGGCGGGAGAGAGTTATGAGCAGTTCTTC	CASSLVAGESYEQFF
NA	TRBD2	TRBV4-2	16	TRBJ2-2	TGTGCCAGCAGCACCCGGACTAGCGGGCCAACCGGGGAGCTGTTTTTT	CASSTRTSGPTGELFF
NA	NA	TRBV30	13	TRBJ2-7	TGTGCCTGGAGTCCCCAAAATCAATACGAGCAGTACTTC	CAWSPQNQYEQYF
NA	NA	TRBV28	15	TRBJ2-5	TGTGCCAGCAGTTCCCGGTCAGGGTACCAAGAGACCCAGTACTTC	CASSSRSGYQETQYF
NA	TRBD2	TRBV6-5	16	TRBJ2-5	TGTGCCAGCAGTTACCCTTCTCTAGCGGGGGGCGAGACCCAGTACTTC	CASSYPSLAGGETQYF
NA	NA	TRBV13	13	TRBJ2-7	TGTGCCAGCGGTGGGGGAGGCACCTACGAGCAGTACTTC	CASGGGGTYEQYF
NA	NA	TRBV30	13	TRBJ2-7	TGTGCCTGGAGTGTGGGCGACTCCTACGAGCAGTACTTC	CAWSVGDSYEQYF
NA	TRBD1	TRBV11-2	14	TRBJ1-3	TGTGCCAGCAGCCGGGACAGGGCCCTAGACACCATATATTTT	CASSRDRALDTIYF
NA	NA	TRBV6-5	15	TRBJ1-5	TGTGCCAGCAGTTACGGGGGGTCGGGCAATCAGCCCCAGCATTTT	CASSYGGSGNQPQHF
NA	NA	TRBV16	12	TRBJ2-5	TGTGCCAGCAGCCAATCAGCAGAGACCCAGTACTTC	CASSQSAETQYF
NA	TRBD2	TRBV4-1	16	TRBJ2-3	TGCGCCAGCAGCCAAGCTCCCAGCGGGGAACGGCATACGCAGTATTTT	CASSQAPSGERHTQYF
NA	NA	TRBV4-2	14	TRBJ1-1	TGTGCCAGCAGCCAAGGCGGAATGAACACTGAAGCTTTCTTT	CASSQGGMNTEAFF
NA	NA	TRBV7-9	15	TRBJ2-7	TGTGCCAGCAGCCGAAAACAGGTGTCGGACTACGAGCAGTACTTC	CASSRKQVSDYEQYF
NA	NA	TRBV21-1	15	TRBJ1-5	TGTGCCAGCAGCAAAGGGGGGAGGGGCCGGGGGCCCCAGCATTTT	CASSKGGRGRGPQHF
NA	TRBD2	TRBV4-1	16	TRBJ2-5	TGCGCCAGCATTCGGGGACTAGGGGAACCGGGGGAGACCCAGTACTTC	CASIRGLGEPGETQYF
few	NA	TRBV5-5	17	TRBJ1-2	TGTGCCAGCAGCCTCATCCCCCGTGGCACAGCTAACTATGGCTACACCTTC	CASSLIPRGTANYGYTF